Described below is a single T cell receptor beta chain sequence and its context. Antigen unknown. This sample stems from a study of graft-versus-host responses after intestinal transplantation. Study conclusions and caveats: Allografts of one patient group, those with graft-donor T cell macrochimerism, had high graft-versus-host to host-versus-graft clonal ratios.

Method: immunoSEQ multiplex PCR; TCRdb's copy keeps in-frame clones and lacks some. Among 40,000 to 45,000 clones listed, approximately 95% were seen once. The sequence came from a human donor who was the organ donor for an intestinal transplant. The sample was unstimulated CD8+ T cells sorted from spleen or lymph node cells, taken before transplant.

Written as DNA, the CDR3 is TGCGCCAGCAGCTTTGGACAGGGGTCCACCGGGGAGCTGTTTTTT. This translates into CASSFGQGSTGELFF. The chain is built from TRBV4-1 and TRBJ2-2; 9 bases align to TRBD1. From germline, CDR1 is MGHRA and CDR2 YSYEKL. V lost 5 bases and J lost 4; bases outside the gene matches: 5. The CDR3 length is 15 residues.